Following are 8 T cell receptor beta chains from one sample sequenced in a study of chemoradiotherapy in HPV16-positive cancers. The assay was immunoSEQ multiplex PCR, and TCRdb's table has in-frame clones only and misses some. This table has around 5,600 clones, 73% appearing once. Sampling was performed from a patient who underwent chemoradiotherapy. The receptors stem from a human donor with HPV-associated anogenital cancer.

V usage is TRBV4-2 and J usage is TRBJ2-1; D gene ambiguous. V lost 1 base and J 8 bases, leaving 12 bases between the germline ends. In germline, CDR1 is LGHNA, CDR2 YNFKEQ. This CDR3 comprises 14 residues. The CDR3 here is CASSQVTAGDEQFF. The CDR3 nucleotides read TGTGCCAGCAGCCAAGTTACGGCAGGCGATGAGCAGTTCTTC.

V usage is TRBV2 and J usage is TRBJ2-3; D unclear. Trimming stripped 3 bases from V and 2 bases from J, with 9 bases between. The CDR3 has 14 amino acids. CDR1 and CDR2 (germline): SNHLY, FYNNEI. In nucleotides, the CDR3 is TGTGCCAGCAGTGATAATAGGGACACAGATACGCAGTATTTT. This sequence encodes CASSDNRDTDTQYF.

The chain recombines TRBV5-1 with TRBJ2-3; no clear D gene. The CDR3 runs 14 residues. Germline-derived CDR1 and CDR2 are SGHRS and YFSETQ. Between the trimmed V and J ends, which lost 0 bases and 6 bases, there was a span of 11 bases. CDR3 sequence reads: CASSLDSPGDTQYF. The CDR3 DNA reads TGCGCCAGCAGCTTGGACAGCCCCGGGGATACGCAGTATTTT.

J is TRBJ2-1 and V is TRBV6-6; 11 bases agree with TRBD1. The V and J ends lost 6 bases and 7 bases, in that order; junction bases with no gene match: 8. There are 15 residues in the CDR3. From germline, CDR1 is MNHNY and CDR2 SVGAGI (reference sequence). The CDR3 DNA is TGTGCCAGCAGCTCCGGACAGGGGGCGAAAAATGAGCAGTTCTTC. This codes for CASSSGQGAKNEQFF.

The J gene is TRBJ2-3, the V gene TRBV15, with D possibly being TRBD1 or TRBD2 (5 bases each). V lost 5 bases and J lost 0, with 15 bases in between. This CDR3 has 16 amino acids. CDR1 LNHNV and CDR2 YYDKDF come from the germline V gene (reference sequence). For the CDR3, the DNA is TGTGCCACCAGCGATGGGACGAGGCCTAGCACAGATACGCAGTATTTT. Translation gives CATSDGTRPSTDTQYF.

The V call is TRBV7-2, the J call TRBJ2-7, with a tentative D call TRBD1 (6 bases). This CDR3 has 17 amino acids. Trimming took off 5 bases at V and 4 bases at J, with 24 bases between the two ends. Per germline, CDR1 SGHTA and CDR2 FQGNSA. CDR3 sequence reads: CASSLRAQGPGLYEQYF. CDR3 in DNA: TGTGCCAGCAGCCTTAGAGCACAGGGACCGGGATTGTACGAGCAGTACTTC.

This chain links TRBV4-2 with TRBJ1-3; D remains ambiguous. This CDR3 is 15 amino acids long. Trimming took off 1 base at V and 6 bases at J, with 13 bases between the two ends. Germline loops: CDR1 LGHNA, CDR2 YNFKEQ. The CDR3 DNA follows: TGTGCCAGCAGCCAAGTTGGAGGGATTGAAAACACCATATATTTT. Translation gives CASSQVGGIENTIYF.

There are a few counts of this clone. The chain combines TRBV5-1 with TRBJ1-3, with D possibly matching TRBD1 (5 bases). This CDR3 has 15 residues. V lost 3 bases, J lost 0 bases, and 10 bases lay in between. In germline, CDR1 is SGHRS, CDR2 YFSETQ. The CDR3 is CASSSGVTSGNTIYF. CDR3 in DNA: TGCGCCAGCAGCTCGGGGGTTACCTCTGGAAACACCATATATTTT. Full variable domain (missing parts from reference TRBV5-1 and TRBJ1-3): KAGVTQTPRYLIKTRGQQVTLSCSPISGHRSVSWYQQTPGQGLQFLFEYFSETQRNKGNFPGRFSGRQFSNSRSEMNVSTLELGDSALYLCASSSGVTSGNTIYFGEGSWLTVV.